The 22 T cell receptor beta chains presented below share a single source sample, sequenced in a study of cytomegalovirus exposure and HLA in healthy donors. The PCR used 60 Vbeta and 13 Jbeta primers. Sequencing was performed with immunoSEQ multiplex PCR; in TCRdb, only in-frame clones are kept and a portion is missing. Of 160,000 or so clones in the sample, approximately 81% were seen once. The sample was PBMCs. These receptors all stem from a female donor in good health and CMV-seronegative.

The rearrangement links TRBV21-1 to TRBJ2-7; the D call in the table, TRBD2, was not verified against the DNA. TRBV21-1 is a listed pseudogene. This CDR3 has 15 residues. The CDR3 DNA reads as TGTGCCAGCACCACGTCTCCCAATGAGTCCTACGAGCAGTACTTC. Its translation: CASTTSPNESYEQYF.

V and J are TRBV19 and TRBJ2-3; 7 nucleotides agree with TRBD2. Germline CDR1 and CDR2: LNHDA and SQIVND (reference sequence). V lost 2 bases and J lost 0; bases outside the gene matches: 2. This CDR3 spans 15 amino acids. CDR3 sequence reads: CASSIRGGSTDTQYF. The CDR3 region has the DNA TGTGCCAGTAGTATACGCGGGGGTAGCACAGATACGCAGTATTTT.

The chain carries TRBV2 and TRBJ1-2; tentatively, D is TRBD1 (6 bases). Trimming stripped 5 bases from V and 4 bases from J, with 11 bases between. The germline V gene has CDR1 SNHLY and CDR2 FYNNEI. The CDR3 sequence is 13 residues long. The CDR3, as DNA: TGTGCCAGCAGTCCAGGACAGCTCTATGGCTACACCTTC. The encoded protein is CASSPGQLYGYTF.

The chain recombines TRBV28 with TRBJ2-1; 8 bases are shared with TRBD2. The CDR3 spans 17 residues. V gave up 7 bases and J gave up 1 base; unmatched junction bases: 12. In germline, CDR1 is MDHEN, CDR2 SYDVKM. CDR3 protein: CASTSAGREASYNEQFF. CDR3 nucleotide sequence: TGTGCCAGCACCTCCGCCGGGCGGGAGGCGTCCTACAATGAGCAGTTCTTC. The full variable domain, its missing parts supplied by reference TRBV28 and TRBJ2-1, is DVKVTQSSRYLVKRTGEKVFLECVQDMDHENMFWYRQDPGLGLRLIYFSYDVKMKEKGDIPEGYSVSREKKERFSLILESASTNQTSMYLCASTSAGREASYNEQFFGPGTRLTVL.

The chain couples TRBV7-9 to TRBJ2-3; D gene unclear. Germline-derived CDR1 and CDR2 are SEHNR and FQNEAQ (reference sequence). The CDR3 length is 12 residues. Trimming stripped 3 bases from V and 5 bases from J, with 6 bases between. CDR3 protein: CASSFPGDTQYF. Here the CDR3 DNA reads TGTGCCAGCAGCTTCCCGGGAGATACGCAGTATTTT.

In this sample, this clone turned up a few times. The rearrangement joins TRBV2 to TRBJ1-1; weak D call: TRBD1 (5 bases). V was trimmed by 5 bases and J by 11 bases, leaving 18 bases between them. Germline V gene lookup returns CDR1 SNHLY and CDR2 FYNNEI. This CDR3 contains 13 residues. DNA of the CDR3: TGTGCCAGCAGTTATGGGGGAGGGGTGGGGGCTTTCTTT. Encoded protein: CASSYGGGVGAFF. The complete variable domain, with remaining parts taken from reference TRBV2 and TRBJ1-1, reads EPEVTQTPSHQVTQMGQEVILRCVPISNHLYFYWYRQILGQKVEFLVSFYNNEISEKSEIFDDQFSVERPDGSNFTLKIRSTKLEDSAMYFCASSYGGGVGAFFGQGTRLTVV.

The rearrangement uses TRBV11-2 and TRBJ1-3; 8 bases align to TRBD1. CDR3 length equals 17 residues. Germline V CDR1 and CDR2: SGHAT, FQNNGV. The V and J ends lost 3 bases and 1 base, in that order; junction bases with no gene match: 8. The CDR3 region has the DNA TGTGCCAGCAGCTTCCCTTGGACAGGGAGTTCTGGAAACACCATATATTTT. As protein: CASSFPWTGSSGNTIYF.

V gene TRBV6-5 combines with J gene TRBJ1-5, with D maybe TRBD1 (5 bases). The CDR3 runs 15 residues. Germline CDR1 reads MNHEY; CDR2 reads SVGAGI. Trimming took off 6 bases at V and 2 bases at J, with 14 bases between the two ends. Written as DNA, the CDR3 is TGTGCCAGCAGCTCCGTGGGGGGGGGCAATCAGCCCCAGCATTTT. It specifies CASSSVGGGNQPQHF.

The chain links TRBV11-2 to TRBJ2-7, with TRBD1 identical over 8 bases. CDR3 size: 14 residues. The V and J ends lost 5 bases and 2 bases, in that order; junction bases with no gene match: 5. Germline CDR1 reads SGHAT; CDR2 reads FQNNGV. The CDR3 region is CASSPPGQAYEQYF. CDR3 nucleotide sequence: TGTGCCAGCAGCCCTCCGGGACAGGCCTACGAGCAGTACTTC.

This rearrangement joins TRBV6-6 to TRBJ2-5, with 11 nucleotides matching TRBD2. The V gene end was trimmed by 5 bases and the J gene end by 5 bases; junction bases not matched to a gene: 7. Germline V gene sequence: CDR1 MNHNY, CDR2 SVGAGI (reference sequence). The CDR3 is made up of 15 amino acids. CDR3 nucleotides: TGTGCCAGCAGTGGTACTAGCGGGAGACTGGAGACCCAGTACTTC. Protein product: CASSGTSGRLETQYF.

The CDR3 here is CASSLSQGQETQYF. The CDR3 DNA is TGTGCCAGCAGCTTATCCCAGGGGCAAGAGACCCAGTACTTC. The V gene is TRBV7-2, the J gene TRBJ2-5; possible D gene TRBD1, 6 bases. The CDR3 is 14 amino acids. The V end lost 2 bases, the J end lost 2 bases, and 9 bases lay between the germline ends. Germline V lookup: CDR1 SGHTA, CDR2 FQGNSA.

J is TRBJ2-7 and V is TRBV30; 7 nucleotides match TRBD1. Germline CDR1 reads GTSNPN; CDR2 reads SVGIG (reference sequence). V dropped 1 base and J dropped 6; count of bases not matched to a gene: 12. The length of the CDR3 is 15 residues. In nucleotides, the CDR3 is TGTGCCTGGAGTGCAGGCCACAGGACAGGCTCCGAGCAGTACTTC. This gives the protein CAWSAGHRTGSEQYF.

This chain joins TRBV15 and TRBJ2-2; D is possibly TRBD1 (6 bases). Trimming stripped 8 bases from V and 2 bases from J, with 21 bases between. The length of the CDR3 is 17 residues. CDR1 LNHNV and CDR2 YYDKDF come from the germline V gene (reference sequence). CDR3: CATHLGRGRGNTGELFF. The CDR3 region has the DNA TGTGCCACCCATTTAGGTCGGGGCAGGGGCAACACCGGGGAGCTGTTTTTT.

In this sample, this clone turned up once. This chain joins TRBV15 and TRBJ2-3; 12 bases match TRBD2. CDR1 and CDR2 from the germline V gene are LNHNV and YYDKDF (reference sequence). The CDR3 sequence is 18 residues long. Trimming cost V 2 bases and J 3 bases; bases outside gene matches: 9. The CDR3 region is CATSRSRLAGAPTDTQYF. The CDR3 bases are TGTGCCACCAGCAGATCCAGACTAGCGGGGGCCCCTACAGATACGCAGTATTTT.

This clone has more than one count but fewer than ten. This chain connects TRBV19 to TRBJ2-2; perhaps TRBD1 as D (8 bases). Germline loops: CDR1 LNHDA, CDR2 SQIVND (reference sequence). V was cut by 7 bases and J by 5 bases, with 14 bases left in between. CDR3 length: 14 amino acids. CDR3 sequence (DNA): TGTGCCAGTATAGAACAGGGGGGGACCGGGGAGCTGTTTTTT. This sequence encodes CASIEQGGTGELFF.

This clone showed up just a few times. The V call is TRBV12-5, the J call TRBJ2-7; TRBD1 agrees at 8 bases. The CDR3 extends over 14 amino acids. V shed 1 base and J 7 bases; nucleotides not matched to a gene: 6. Germline V lookup: CDR1 LGHNT, CDR2 FRNRAP. The CDR3 DNA sequence: TGTGCTAGTGGTTTGGGGACAGGGAACAGGGAGCAGTACTTC. Protein product: CASGLGTGNREQYF.

The chain carries TRBV19 and TRBJ1-2, with D perhaps TRBD1 (5 bases). Germline CDR1 is LNHDA and CDR2 is SQIVND (reference sequence). The CDR3 totals 15 residues. V was shortened by 1 base and J by 0 bases, with 9 bases between the two germline ends. This CDR3 is CASSIGPGPNYGYTF. CDR3 DNA: TGTGCCAGTAGTATAGGTCCAGGGCCTAACTATGGCTACACCTTC.

V gene TRBV4-3 combines with J gene TRBJ2-7; the D gene is possibly TRBD2 (5 bases). The CDR3 is made up of 17 amino acids. The germline CDR1 and CDR2 sequences are LGHNA and YSLEER. V lost 0 bases and J 2 bases, leaving 17 bases between the germline ends. This chain's CDR3 is CASSQEEGNGLPYEQYF. In DNA, the CDR3 is TGCGCCAGCAGCCAAGAGGAAGGGAATGGACTCCCCTACGAGCAGTACTTC.

This chain links TRBV6-5 with TRBJ2-2; D call uncertain. Germline V gene lookup returns CDR1 MNHEY and CDR2 SVGAGI. V was pared by 6 bases and J by 7 bases, with 3 bases between. The CDR3 consists of 10 residues. CDR3 DNA: TGTGCCAGCAGCAACGGGGAGCTGTTTTTT. Translated: CASSNGELFF.

V gene TRBV25-1 combines with J gene TRBJ1-1, with 7 nucleotides matching TRBD1. This CDR3 comprises 12 residues. The germline V gene encodes CDR1 MGHDK and CDR2 SYGVNS. The V segment lost 6 bases and the J segment 4 bases; nucleotides outside the gene matches: 2. The CDR3 bases are TGTGCCAGCAGAGGGGGCGTCACTGAAGCTTTCTTT. This codes for CASRGGVTEAFF.

V gene TRBV2 combines with J gene TRBJ2-3; the D gene is possibly TRBD1 (5 bases). Germline V gene sequence: CDR1 SNHLY, CDR2 FYNNEI. This CDR3 spans 15 amino acids. Trimming left V 3 bases short and J 0 bases short, with 10 bases between. CDR3 bases: TGTGCCAGCAGTGAGGGGCCCTCTAGCACAGATACGCAGTATTTT. It is translated as CASSEGPSSTDTQYF.

V is TRBV10-1 and J is TRBJ2-2, with 7 bases matching TRBD1. Germline assignment: CDR1 WNHNN and CDR2 SYGVQD (reference sequence). Trimming cost V 6 bases and J 3 bases; bases outside gene matches: 13. The CDR3 covers 17 residues. Here the CDR3 reads CASSYGTAETYTGELFF. Here the CDR3 DNA reads TGCGCCAGCAGCTACGGGACAGCAGAAACCTACACCGGGGAGCTGTTTTTT.